Below, 10 T cell receptor beta chains from the same sample are listed, as sequenced in a study of CD8 T cells in Susac syndrome. The RNA, about 0.5 to 1 ug, was put through reverse transcription using random hexamers. TCRdb recomputed calls from the immunoSEQ multiplex PCR reads with MiXCR, one row per CDR3 protein. The sample contains 150,000 to 200,000 distinct CDR3 sequences, roughly 95% of which appear only once. Sequencing input: CD4+ T cells from PBMCs. The receptor set was obtained from a human donor in good health.

V gene TRBV5-1 combines with J gene TRBJ1-2; 7 nucleotides align to TRBD1. The CDR3 spans 14 residues. Germline V CDR1 and CDR2: SGHRS, YFSETQ. V lost 5 bases and J lost 8; bases outside the gene matches: 12. CDR3 DNA: TGCGCCAGCAGGGGACAGCCTACTGATCTGGGCTACACCTTC. Its translation is CASRGQPTDLGYTF.

V usage is TRBV4-1 and J usage is TRBJ2-4; D is unclear. The CDR3 is made up of 20 amino acids. V lost 1 base, J lost 0 bases, and 22 bases lay in between. In germline, CDR1 is MGHRA, CDR2 YSYEKL. In nucleotides, the CDR3 is TGCGCCAGCAGCCAAGTGGGCCCCGGCCCTACCACTATAGCCAAAAACATTCAGTACTTC. It specifies CASSQVGPGPTTIAKNIQYF.

This sequence joins TRBV5-1 and TRBJ2-2; weak D call: TRBD1 (5 bases). Trimming pared 4 bases from V and 1 base from J, leaving 8 bases between. Germline V gene lookup returns CDR1 SGHRS and CDR2 YFSETQ. The CDR3 extends over 14 amino acids. CDR3: CASSGALNTGELFF. The CDR3 region has the DNA TGCGCCAGCAGCGGGGCCCTGAACACCGGGGAGCTGTTTTTT.

The chain couples TRBV12-3 or TRBV12-4 to TRBJ2-1; D ambiguous. The ends were cut back, 1 base at V and 4 bases at J, with 11 bases in the middle. This CDR3 comprises 15 residues. The CDR3 DNA is TGTGCCAGCAGTTTAGGTTCGCAGGATTACAATGAGCAGTTCTTC. Translated, it gives CASSLGSQDYNEQFF.

The chain is built from TRBV6-5 and TRBJ1-5; 10 nucleotides match TRBD1. CDR1 is MNHEY and CDR2 is SVGAGI in the germline V gene. This CDR3 region has 14 residues. V shed 6 bases and J 6 bases; nucleotides not matched to a gene: 5. Here the CDR3 DNA reads TGTGCCAGCAGACCCGGGACAGGGGTTCAGCCCCAGCATTTT. Residues: CASRPGTGVQPQHF.

V and J are TRBV2 and TRBJ2-7, with a tentative D call TRBD1 (5 bases). Looked up from germline, CDR1 is SNHLY and CDR2 is FYNNEI. Trimming took 8 bases from V and 0 from J, leaving 11 bases between them. The CDR3 runs to 13 residues. Here the CDR3 DNA reads TGTGCCAGCCAAGACAGAAACTCCTACGAGCAGTACTTC. This codes for CASQDRNSYEQYF.

V usage is TRBV5-1 and J usage is TRBJ1-1, with TRBD1 matching 10 bases. CDR1 and CDR2 from the germline V gene are SGHRS and YFSETQ. The CDR3 is made up of 14 amino acids. V dropped 4 bases and J dropped 5; count of bases not matched to a gene: 5. The CDR3 DNA reads as TGCGCCAGCAGCCCCGGGACAGGGGTTACTGAAGCTTTCTTT. Encoded protein: CASSPGTGVTEAFF.

The chain uses TRBV5-1 and TRBJ2-3; D possibly corresponds to TRBD1 (5 bases). The CDR3 consists of 13 residues. V shed 6 bases and J shed 5 bases, with 13 bases lying between them. In germline, CDR1 is SGHRS, CDR2 YFSETQ. The CDR3 sequence is CASTETREDTQYF. For the CDR3, the DNA is TGCGCCAGCACCGAAACCAGGGAAGATACGCAGTATTTT. Full variable domain (remainder filled in from reference TRBV5-1 and TRBJ2-3): KAGVTQTPRYLIKTRGQQVTLSCSPISGHRSVSWYQQTPGQGLQFLFEYFSETQRNKGNFPGRFSGRQFSNSRSEMNVSTLELGDSALYLCASTETREDTQYFGPGTRLTVL.

This clonotype was found a few times. The V and J genes are TRBV12-3 or TRBV12-4 and TRBJ2-5; D gene unclear. CDR3 size: 13 residues. The V and J ends lost 1 base and 5 bases respectively, with 8 bases between them. This CDR3 is CASSLVTTETQYF. The CDR3 DNA sequence: TGTGCCAGCAGTTTAGTCACCACGGAGACCCAGTACTTC.

The rearrangement links TRBV12-3 or TRBV12-4 to TRBJ1-1; D possibly corresponds to TRBD1 (5 bases). CDR3 length equals 11 residues. Trimming removed 4 bases at V and 7 bases at J, with 7 bases between. CDR3 sequence reads: CASSWGGEAFF. CDR3 bases: TGTGCCAGCAGTTGGGGGGGTGAAGCTTTCTTT.